Only a few counts were recorded for the clone carrying this TCR beta chain. Unique molecular identifiers were incorporated when the TCRbeta library was constructed. TCRdb recomputed calls from the PCR reads with MiXCR, one row per CDR3 protein. The table shows roughly 610,000 distinct CDR3 sequences, with approximately 10% occurring only once. The data originate from a study of T-cell reconstitution after alpha-beta-depleted transplantation in children. Germline CDR1 and CDR2: SQVTM and ANQGSEA. The CDR3 consists of 15 residues. V shed 4 bases and J 4 bases; nucleotides not matched to a gene: 6. The TCR originated in a human donor who donated a stem cell graft to a child with acute myeloid leukemia. Sample: PBMCs from the stem cell graft donor, taken from the stem cell graft. The chain has TRBV29-1 and TRBJ2-5; 13 nucleotides agree with TRBD2. The CDR3 loop is CSVALAGGLGETQYF. The CDR3 DNA sequence: TGCAGCGTTGCACTAGCGGGAGGGTTGGGAGAGACCCAGTACTTC.